The present entry profiles one TCR beta chain with its context. No antigen is known for it. V lost 2 bases to trimming and J lost 5 bases, with 18 bases between them. The length of the CDR3 is 16 residues. The germline gives CDR1 MNHNS, CDR2 SASEGT. This sample is drawn from a study of regulatory T cells. Study findings and constraints: Shannon entropy was nonsignificantly lower in patient CD8+ T cells than control CD8+ cells. Regulatory T cells showed the strongest V-J pair restriction and V/J gene skewing among patient repertoires.

Patients aged 2 to 39 years had fewer naive and more memory CD4+ and CD8+ T cells. The PCR used 52 TRBV and 13 TRBJ primers. Assay used: immunoSEQ multiplex PCR; TCRdb lists only in-frame clones, some missing. This sample yields 10,000 or so clones, of which over 75% are seen a single time; about 10% belongs to the top ten. The sequenced material came from CD8+ T cells sorted from blood. V and J are TRBV6-1 and TRBJ1-1; tentative D call: TRBD1 (6 bases). This receptor was obtained from a young adult with CD3G deficiency. CDR3 bases: TGTGCCAGCAGTGAATTAATTGCTGGAGGACAGACTGAAGCTTTCTTT. Translating gives CASSELIAGGQTEAFF.